These 24 T cell receptor beta chains came from one sample sequenced in a study of regulatory T cells in long-lasting Graves disease. Sample time point: newly diagnosed GD, antithyroid drugs for less than 3 months. Following extraction of RNA from PBMCs, that RNA was used to make the TCR library. TCR beta libraries were built with iRepertoire HTBI primers and Arm-PCR of CDR3 regions. TCRdb ran MiXCR on the multiplex PCR reads and lists one entry per CDR3 protein. The data hold 450,000 to 650,000 distinct CDR3 sequences, with about 16% observed a single time. This sample was also put to use in a study of T cells in Graves' hyperthyroidism and ophthalmopathy.

The sample in question was peripheral blood mononuclear cells (PBMCs), obtained at new diagnosis, from a patient treated with antithyroid drugs. These receptors all stem from a woman aged 35 to 59 with Graves disease.

This clonotype was observed at least ten times. The chain employs TRBV3-1 and TRBJ2-7; 7 positions agree with TRBD2. Germline V gives CDR1 LGHDT, CDR2 YNNKEL (reference sequence). The trim removed 8 bases at V and 2 bases at J, leaving 9 bases unmatched. The CDR3 has 14 residues. CDR3 bases: TGTGCCAGCGGACCGGGGGGAAATACCTACGAGCAGTACTTC. This sequence encodes CASGPGGNTYEQYF.

V gene TRBV14 combines with J gene TRBJ1-6; maybe TRBD1 (5 bases). V was trimmed by 6 bases and J by 7 bases, leaving 10 bases between them. Germline CDR1 SGHDN, CDR2 FVKESK. The CDR3 loop spans 13 amino acids. In DNA form, the CDR3 reads TGTGCCAGCAGGGACACTTGGAATTCACCCCTCCACTTT. As protein: CASRDTWNSPLHF.

This clonotype appeared many times. The chain combines TRBV3-1 with TRBJ1-2, with D maybe TRBD1 (5 bases). This CDR3 spans 14 amino acids. Trimming removed 4 bases at V and 2 bases at J, with 11 bases between. Per germline, CDR1 LGHDT and CDR2 YNNKEL (reference sequence). The CDR3 is CASSRTGLNYGYTF. CDR3 DNA: TGTGCCAGCAGCCGAACGGGGCTAAACTATGGCTACACCTTC.

This clonotype was recorded many times. The V call is TRBV20-1, the J call TRBJ2-1, with D possibly TRBD1 on 6 matching bases. The CDR3 loop spans 13 amino acids. CDR1 DFQATT and CDR2 SNEGSKA come from the germline V gene (reference sequence). The germline V and J ends were trimmed by 3 bases and 7 bases, with 13 bases remaining between them. CDR3 sequence: CSASSPQGNEQFF. The CDR3 coding sequence is TGCAGTGCTAGTTCCCCGCAGGGGAATGAGCAGTTCTTC.

The chain is built from TRBV9 and TRBJ2-5; 15 nucleotides line up with TRBD2. The germline CDR1 and CDR2 sequences are SGDLS and YYNGEE. Trimming cost V 3 bases and J 2 bases; bases outside gene matches: 5. The length of the CDR3 is 17 residues. The CDR3 protein is CASSARGTSGGQETQYF. The DNA of the CDR3 is TGTGCCAGCAGCGCCCGAGGGACTAGCGGGGGGCAAGAGACCCAGTACTTC.

This clonotype has a count of ten or more. The chain employs TRBV6-1 and TRBJ2-1; TRBD1 matches at 9 bases. This CDR3 is built from 15 residues. J lost 1 base, V lost 6 bases, and 4 bases had no gene match. Germline CDR1 is MNHNS and CDR2 is SASEGT. This CDR3 reads CASSPGTGSYNEQFF. The CDR3 nucleotides read TGTGCCAGCAGCCCCGGGACAGGGTCCTACAATGAGCAGTTCTTC.

This clonotype was observed many times. The gene calls are TRBV2 and TRBJ1-1; D is possibly TRBD1 (5 bases). V was pared by 8 bases and J by 5 bases, with 21 bases between. The germline CDR1 and CDR2 sequences are SNHLY and FYNNEI. The CDR3 consists of 15 residues. The CDR3 nucleotides read TGTGCCAGCTCGTTGGGCAGGGAAGGTTTGACTGAAGCTTTCTTT. Translation gives CASSLGREGLTEAFF.

Ten or more counts support this clonotype. V gene TRBV7-2 combines with J gene TRBJ1-4, with D tentatively TRBD1 (5 bases). This CDR3 has 16 residues. Germline loops: CDR1 SGHTA, CDR2 FQGNSA. The V gene lost 5 bases and the J gene lost 2 bases, with 15 bases spanning the gap. The CDR3 reads CASSHNSGTTNEKLFF. The CDR3 bases are TGTGCCAGCAGCCACAACTCAGGGACGACTAATGAAAAACTGTTTTTT.

This clonotype showed up many times. This chain connects TRBV5-1 to TRBJ2-3, with 7 bases matching TRBD2. The CDR3 loop spans 15 amino acids. Germline V CDR1 and CDR2: SGHRS, YFSETQ. J lost 2 bases, V lost 3 bases, and 6 bases had no gene match. The CDR3 DNA follows: TGCGCCAGCAGCTCTGGCGGGGGAACCACAGATACGCAGTATTTT. It specifies CASSSGGGTTDTQYF.

The V and J genes are TRBV10-3 and TRBJ1-4; no definite D call. Between the trimmed V and J ends, which lost 0 bases and 0 bases, there was a span of 11 bases. Per germline, CDR1 ENHRY and CDR2 SYGVKD. The CDR3 is 17 amino acids. The CDR3 is CAISESLAATTNEKLFF. The DNA of the CDR3 is TGTGCCATCAGTGAGTCGTTGGCAGCTACAACTAATGAAAAACTGTTTTTT.

At least ten counts were recorded for this clonotype. V and J are TRBV11-2 and TRBJ2-1, with D unclear. Germline assignment: CDR1 SGHAT and CDR2 FQNNGV. The CDR3 has 14 amino acids. V shed 5 bases and J shed 6 bases, with 14 bases lying between them. The CDR3, as DNA: TGTGCCAGCAGCCCTCAGGCGAGTAGCAATGAGCAGTTCTTC. Amino acid sequence: CASSPQASSNEQFF. The complete variable domain, with remaining parts taken from reference TRBV11-2 and TRBJ2-1, reads EAGVAQSPRYKIIEKRQSVAFWCNPISGHATLYWYQQILGQGPKLLIQFQNNGVVDDSQLPKDRFSAERLKGVDSTLKIQPAKLEDSAVYLCASSPQASSNEQFFGPGTRLTVL.

This clonotype was detected many times. The rearrangement links TRBV7-2 to TRBJ1-4; D possibly corresponds to TRBD1 (6 bases). CDR3 length: 15 amino acids. In germline, CDR1 is SGHTA, CDR2 FQGNSA. Trimming stripped 3 bases from V and 7 bases from J, with 15 bases between. The CDR3: CASSFWGHKSEKLFF. For the CDR3, the DNA is TGTGCCAGCAGCTTTTGGGGGCATAAAAGTGAAAAACTGTTTTTT.

In this sample, this clonotype turned up a few times. The rearrangement uses TRBV19 and TRBJ1-5; D may be TRBD1 (6 bases). Germline V CDR1 and CDR2: LNHDA, SQIVND (reference sequence). Trimming cost V 5 bases and J 0 bases, with 20 bases left between them. This CDR3 has 18 residues. Here the CDR3 DNA reads TGTGCCAGTAGTGCCAGCGGGGGGCTATACTCTAGCAATCAGCCCCAGCATTTT. Its translation is CASSASGGLYSSNQPQHF.

This clonotype was observed many times. The chain recombines TRBV2 with TRBJ2-1; the D gene is possibly TRBD2 (6 bases). Germline assignment: CDR1 SNHLY and CDR2 FYNNEI. This CDR3 has 15 amino acids. Trimming removed 5 bases from V and 4 bases from J, with 15 bases in between. CDR3 protein: CASSPGRRAYNEQFF. As DNA, the CDR3 is TGTGCCAGCAGTCCAGGGAGGCGGGCGTACAATGAGCAGTTCTTC.

The table lists this clonotype with many counts. The chain employs TRBV13 and TRBJ2-7; 7 bases fit TRBD2. The CDR3 totals 15 residues. The trim removed 5 bases at V and 2 bases at J, leaving 9 bases unmatched. The germline V gene has CDR1 PRHDT and CDR2 FYEKMQ (reference sequence). CDR3 region: CASSRNGEGPYEQYF. The CDR3 nucleotides are TGTGCCAGCAGCCGGAACGGGGAGGGGCCCTACGAGCAGTACTTC.

As regards this clonotype: Without the conserved terminal phenylalanine or tryptophan, this CDR3 likely stems from a read error. The CDR3 DNA reads TGTGCCAGCAGCCAGCTTATCTCCTATGGCTACACCCTC. It codes for CASSQLISYGYTL. V is TRBV3-1 and J is TRBJ1-2, with no clear D. CDR3 length: 13 amino acids. Germline V lookup: CDR1 LGHDT, CDR2 YNNKEL (reference sequence). V was trimmed by 3 bases and J by 4 bases, leaving 9 bases between them.

This clonotype was detected ten times or more. This chain joins TRBV2 and TRBJ2-3; TRBD1 or TRBD2 may be the D gene (5 bases each). CDR1 and CDR2 from the germline V gene are SNHLY and FYNNEI. Trimming stripped 7 bases from V and 0 bases from J, with 8 bases between. The CDR3 sequence is 13 residues long. CDR3 sequence: CASNRDSTDTQYF. DNA of the CDR3: TGTGCCAGCAACCGGGACAGCACAGATACGCAGTATTTT.

This clonotype came up a few times. The J gene is TRBJ2-2, the V gene TRBV19; D is undetermined. V was cut by 3 bases and J by 0 bases, with 11 bases left in between. CDR1 and CDR2 (germline): LNHDA, SQIVND (reference sequence). CDR3 length: 16 amino acids. CDR3 nucleotides: TGTGCCAGTAGTATTGATCCCCAGGCGAACACCGGGGAGCTGTTTTTT. Translation: CASSIDPQANTGELFF.

In this sample, this clonotype turned up many times. This sequence joins TRBV11-2 and TRBJ1-4; D gene unclear. CDR3 length: 16 residues. Germline CDR1 SGHAT, CDR2 FQNNGV. Trimming pared 2 bases from V and 2 bases from J, leaving 12 bases between. CDR3 coding DNA: TGTGCCAGCAGCTTATCAAGCACCCTCACTAATGAAAAACTGTTTTTT. Translation: CASSLSSTLTNEKLFF.

This clonotype appeared many times. The rearrangement uses TRBV6-1 and TRBJ1-5, with unresolved D. Germline V gene data show CDR1 as MNHNS and CDR2 as SASEGT. The CDR3 length is 14 residues. V lost 7 bases, J lost 3 bases, and 13 bases lay in between. As DNA, the CDR3 is TGTGCCAGCAATCCTGAGCCAGCCAATCAGCCCCAGCATTTT. Amino acids: CASNPEPANQPQHF.

This clonotype was observed many times. This rearrangement joins TRBV20-1 to TRBJ2-3; weak D call: TRBD2 (7 bases). V was cut by 6 bases and J by 3 bases, with 22 bases left in between. The V gene's germline CDR1 is DFQATT and CDR2 SNEGSKA (reference sequence). The CDR3 sequence is 16 residues long. The CDR3 spells CSAPSPWGGATDTQYF. The CDR3 region has the DNA TGCAGTGCCCCTTCGCCATGGGGGGGGGCAACAGATACGCAGTATTTT.

This clonotype was counted ten times or more. The chain employs TRBV19 and TRBJ1-1, with TRBD1 matching over 7 bases. CDR1 is LNHDA, CDR2 SQIVND, per germline (reference sequence). Trimming cost V 9 bases and J 0 bases; bases outside gene matches: 16. CDR3 length equals 17 residues. Written as DNA, the CDR3 is TGTGCCAGCCGGGAACCCCGAGGGGGCTGGGTGAACACTGAAGCTTTCTTT. Translation: CASREPRGGWVNTEAFF.

Here the CDR3 reads CSDDPGYTF. CDR3 coding DNA: TGCAGCGACGACCCAGGCTACACCTTC. V gene TRBV29-1 combines with J gene TRBJ1-2; no reliable D call. This CDR3 is 9 amino acids long. Trimming cost V 7 bases and J 8 bases, with 8 bases left between them. Germline V gene lookup returns CDR1 SQVTM and CDR2 ANQGSEA.

This chain links TRBV12-3 or TRBV12-4 with TRBJ2-6; D gene unclear. The CDR3 totals 11 residues. The CDR3 DNA follows: TGTGGCAGTCGGAGGGCCAACGTCCTGACTTTC. This codes for CGSRRANVLTF.